The clone carrying this T cell receptor (beta chain) was observed a single time. The data stem from a study of blood T cell repertoires in COVID-19. Germline V lookup: CDR1 MNHEY, CDR2 SVGAGI. The CDR3 is made up of 13 amino acids. The V and J ends lost 6 bases and 2 bases respectively, with 10 bases between them. Profiled with immunoSEQ multiplex PCR; TCRdb holds only in-frame clones, not every one. Of around 55,000 clones in the sample, around nine tenths were seen once. The chain uses TRBV6-5 and TRBJ2-5; weak D call: TRBD2 (6 bases). The sequenced material came from peripheral blood. The source of this sequence is a middle-aged man with acute or convalescent COVID-19. CDR3 nucleotides: TGTGCCAGCAGGGGAGGAGGGCAAGAGACCCAGTACTTC. Translating it yields CASRGGGQETQYF.